This T cell receptor (beta chain) is from a study of cytomegalovirus exposure and HLA in healthy donors. Study-level points and caveats: The study listed roughly 160 cytomegalovirus-associated TCR beta chains.

A word on this clone: Its specificity is not known.

Between the trimmed V and J ends, which lost 1 base and 2 bases, there was a span of 12 bases. Per the germline V gene, CDR1 is SNHLY and CDR2 is FYNNEI. The CDR3 contains 15 residues. The PCR contained 60 Vbeta and 13 Jbeta primers. The protocol was immunoSEQ multiplex PCR, while the TCRdb copy is restricted to in-frame clones and leaves out a portion. The table has some 270,000 clones, about 93% seen once. The chain is built from TRBV2 and TRBJ2-7; tentatively, D is TRBD2 (5 bases). This receptor was taken from a girl aged 2 to 10 in good health and CMV-seronegative. The sample taken for sequencing was PBMCs. CDR3 loop: CASSEEGAPTYEQYF. DNA of the CDR3: TGTGCCAGCAGTGAAGAGGGAGCGCCAACCTACGAGCAGTACTTC.